The next 28 T cell receptor beta chains were all read from a single sample in a study of shared clonotypes between healthy human individuals. The repertoire was sequenced with immunoSEQ multiplex PCR; TCRdb's copy has only in-frame clones and lacks some. The sample yields some 2,000,000 clones, approximately 95% seen once. Terminally differentiated effector memory CD45RA+ cells were excluded by CCR7 positive selection of CD45RO-negative cells. The sequencing input was naive CD8+ T cells sorted from blood. Every receptor here comes from a man aged 18 to 29 in good health.

The CDR3 DNA is TGTGCCAGCAGTGAGGCTAACTACAATGAGCAGTTCTTC. Encoded protein: CASSEANYNEQFF. The V call is TRBV2, the J call TRBJ2-1; unclear D gene. Per germline, CDR1 SNHLY and CDR2 FYNNEI. CDR3 size: 13 residues. V lost 3 bases and J lost 3, with 6 bases in between.

The V gene is TRBV30, the J gene TRBJ2-2; D is unresolved. There are 12 residues in the CDR3. V lost 4 bases to trimming and J lost 3 bases, with 6 bases between them. Per the germline V gene, CDR1 is GTSNPN and CDR2 is SVGIG (reference sequence). The CDR3: CAWNGDTGELFF. In DNA, the CDR3 is TGTGCCTGGAATGGGGACACCGGGGAGCTGTTTTTT.

CDR3 region: CASSYSGSNTGELFF. The CDR3 DNA is TGTGCCAGCAGTTATAGCGGGAGCAACACCGGGGAGCTGTTTTTT. The genes are TRBV6-6 and TRBJ2-2; the match to TRBD2 covers 9 bases. From germline, CDR1 is MNHNY and CDR2 SVGAGI (reference sequence). Losses at the gene ends were 3 bases for V and 2 bases for J; bases not matched to a gene: 1. CDR3 length: 15 residues.

This chain uses TRBV7-6 with TRBJ2-5; unclear D gene. Trimming took 2 bases from V and 5 from J, leaving 12 bases between them. CDR1 is SGHVS, CDR2 FNYEAQ, per germline. The CDR3 sequence is 14 residues long. The CDR3 DNA is TGTGCCAGCAGCTTACTTGGGTACGAGGAGACCCAGTACTTC. It translates to CASSLLGYEETQYF.

V is TRBV5-6 and J is TRBJ2-7, with 10 positions matching TRBD1. The CDR3 is 15 amino acids. Unmatched junction bases numbered 3, after V lost 1 base and J lost 2 bases. The germline gives CDR1 SGHDT, CDR2 YYEEEE. CDR3 bases: TGTGCCAGCAGCTTGTGGGGGACAGGGGCCTACGAGCAGTACTTC. This gives the protein CASSLWGTGAYEQYF.

The V gene is TRBV29-1, the J gene TRBJ2-7, with D maybe TRBD1 (5 bases). The V end lost 4 bases, the J end lost 6 bases, and 10 bases lay between the germline ends. This CDR3 region has 11 residues. Germline CDR1 and CDR2: SQVTM and ANQGSEA. In DNA form, the CDR3 reads TGCAGCGTTGTTAGGGGAAGCGAGCAGTACTTC. Its translation: CSVVRGSEQYF.

The rearrangement links TRBV7-2 to TRBJ2-3; TRBD2 agrees at 11 bases. The CDR3 runs 18 residues. Germline assignment: CDR1 SGHTA and CDR2 FQGNSA. J lost 5 bases, V lost 2 bases, and 12 bases had no gene match. CDR3 DNA: TGTGCCAGCAGCTTATCGCTAGCGGGAGGACTCTATAGAGATACGCAGTATTTT. This encodes CASSLSLAGGLYRDTQYF. The full variable domain, rest sourced from reference TRBV7-2 and TRBJ2-3, is GAGVSQSPSNKVTEKGKDVELRCDPISGHTALYWYRQSLGQGLEFLIYFQGNSAPDKSGLPSDRFSAERTGGSVSTLTIQRTQQEDSAVYLCASSLSLAGGLYRDTQYFGPGTRLTVL.

V is TRBV4-3 and J is TRBJ2-7; 15 bases map to TRBD2. Unmatched junction bases numbered 5, after V lost 4 bases and J lost 1 base. This CDR3 region has 17 residues. Per the germline V gene, CDR1 is LGHNA and CDR2 is YSLEER. Here the CDR3 reads CASSLGLAGGPSYEQYF. CDR3 nucleotide sequence: TGCGCCAGCAGCCTGGGACTAGCGGGAGGTCCTTCCTACGAGCAGTACTTC.

The V gene is TRBV27, the J gene TRBJ2-7; D not resolved. Deletions cut 8 bases from V and 3 bases from J, with 11 bases between. Germline V lookup: CDR1 MNHEY, CDR2 SMNVEV (reference sequence). The CDR3 extends over 12 amino acids. CDR3 amino acids: CASGASGYEQYF. Here the CDR3 DNA reads TGTGCCAGCGGCGCCTCCGGCTACGAGCAGTACTTC.

CDR3 loop: CAWSVLGVEAFF. CDR3 bases: TGTGCCTGGAGTGTACTAGGTGTTGAAGCTTTCTTT. The chain employs TRBV30 and TRBJ1-1, with D unresolved. Trimming removed 0 bases from V and 7 bases from J, with 9 bases in between. The germline V gene encodes CDR1 GTSNPN and CDR2 SVGIG (reference sequence). The CDR3 has 12 amino acids.

This clone came up once. Other DNA variants within this sample encode the same CDR3. This chain links TRBV4-1 with TRBJ1-1, with unresolved D. CDR3 length: 14 amino acids. The germline gives CDR1 MGHRA, CDR2 YSYEKL. The V gene lost 1 base and the J gene lost 1 base, with 7 bases spanning the gap. CDR3: CASSQVEGNTEAFF. The CDR3 coding sequence is TGCGCCAGCAGCCAAGTTGAGGGGAACACTGAAGCTTTCTTT.

For the CDR3, the DNA is TGTGCCAGCAGTTCCTCGCTTGGCTACACCTTC. Translation gives CASSSSLGYTF. The V call is TRBV6-5, the J call TRBJ1-2; D unclear. Deletions cut 4 bases from V and 7 bases from J, with 7 bases between. The CDR3 contains 11 residues. In germline, CDR1 is MNHEY, CDR2 SVGAGI.

The chain links TRBV4-1 to TRBJ2-3; 16 bases are a match to TRBD2. The CDR3 sequence is 19 residues long. V lost 3 bases, J lost 2 bases, and 8 bases stayed unmatched. Per germline, CDR1 MGHRA and CDR2 YSYEKL. The DNA of the CDR3 is TGCGCCAGCAGCCAGGTGCCGGGACTAGCGGGAGGGGCCACAGATACGCAGTATTTT. This translates into CASSQVPGLAGGATDTQYF.

This rearrangement joins TRBV28 to TRBJ1-1; no reliable D call. CDR3 length: 11 residues. The V and J ends lost 6 bases and 8 bases respectively, with 10 bases between them. The germline V gene encodes CDR1 MDHEN and CDR2 SYDVKM. The CDR3 is CASRDGNEAFF. The CDR3 DNA reads TGTGCCAGCAGGGACGGGAACGAAGCTTTCTTT.

This chain uses TRBV7-9 with TRBJ2-7, with D possibly matching TRBD2 (5 bases). This CDR3 has 15 amino acids. Germline CDR1 is SEHNR and CDR2 is FQNEAQ (reference sequence). V gave up 6 bases and J gave up 3 bases, with 18 bases separating them. The CDR3 DNA reads TGTGCCAGCAGTCCAGGTGAGCGGAAAGACTACGAGCAGTACTTC. Translated: CASSPGERKDYEQYF.

This chain links TRBV11-2 with TRBJ2-2; weak D call: TRBD1 (5 bases). Germline values: CDR1 SGHAT, CDR2 FQNNGV. The CDR3 extends over 16 amino acids. With 4 bases removed from V and 0 bases from J, the gap between germline ends came to 12 bases. The CDR3 DNA follows: TGTGCCAGCAGCTCGTGGACCAGGGCGAACACCGGGGAGCTGTTTTTT. This encodes CASSSWTRANTGELFF.

The chain employs TRBV7-6 and TRBJ2-1, with TRBD2 matching over 7 bases. V lost 7 bases, J lost 4 bases, and 10 bases stayed unmatched. The length of the CDR3 is 15 residues. Germline-derived CDR1 and CDR2 are SGHVS and FNYEAQ. The CDR3 is CASTPGTTLYNEQFF. For the CDR3, the DNA is TGTGCCAGCACTCCCGGGACTACCTTGTACAATGAGCAGTTCTTC. Using reference TRBV7-6 and TRBJ2-1 for the parts outside the CDR3, the full variable domain is GAGVSQSPRYKVTKRGQDVALRCDPISGHVSLYWYRQALGQGPEFLTYFNYEAQQDKSGLPNDRFSAERPEGSISTLTIQRTEQRDSAMYRCASTPGTTLYNEQFFGPGTRLTVL.

Comments on this clone: The junction and the germline gene differ at one end; a read error may be behind it. The chain links TRBV7-8 to TRBJ2-7, with D maybe TRBD2 (6 bases). The CDR3 runs 13 residues. Looked up from germline, CDR1 is SGHVS and CDR2 is FQNEAQ. The chain's CDR3 is CASRDLDSYEQYF. The CDR3 DNA reads TGTGCGAGCAGGGACTTAGACTCCTACGAGCAGTACTTC.

The chain employs TRBV30 and TRBJ1-1, with D unclear. The germline V gene has CDR1 GTSNPN and CDR2 SVGIG (reference sequence). V was pared by 2 bases and J by 0 bases, with 7 bases between. CDR3 length: 13 amino acids. CDR3 in DNA: TGTGCCTGGAGTTCTTCAATGAACACTGAAGCTTTCTTT. Translated: CAWSSSMNTEAFF.

The V and J genes are TRBV14 and TRBJ1-3; D is unresolved. Germline CDR1 and CDR2: SGHDN and FVKESK. Trimming pared 0 bases from V and 0 bases from J, leaving 12 bases between. The CDR3 spans 17 residues. The CDR3, as DNA: TGTGCCAGCAGCCAAGATAATTGGAGGGACTCTGGAAACACCATATATTTT. It encodes CASSQDNWRDSGNTIYF.

The rearrangement uses TRBV19 and TRBJ1-2; tentative D call: TRBD1 (5 bases). Germline V gives CDR1 LNHDA, CDR2 SQIVND (reference sequence). The ends were cut back, 7 bases at V and 4 bases at J, with 16 bases in the middle. The CDR3 runs 14 residues. The DNA for the CDR3 is TGTGCCAGTATGCACAGGTCGTTGATCTATGGCTACACCTTC. It specifies CASMHRSLIYGYTF.

Remarks on this clone: The junction departs from germline at one end; a sequencing error may be responsible. The gene calls are TRBV7-9 and TRBJ2-7; TRBD2 might be the D (6 bases). CDR1 is SEHNR and CDR2 is FQNEAQ in the germline V gene (reference sequence). This CDR3 contains 14 residues. The CDR3 here is CATSSGDMPYEQYF. CDR3 sequence (DNA): TGTGCCACCAGCTCGGGAGACATGCCCTACGAGCAGTACTTC.

The chain joins TRBV27 to TRBJ2-7, with 10 bases matching TRBD1. V was clipped by 5 bases and J by 1 base; unmatched bases: 5. Germline lookup yields CDR1 MNHEY and CDR2 SMNVEV (reference sequence). The CDR3 is made up of 15 amino acids. CDR3 nucleotides: TGTGCCAGCAGTAACCGGGACAGGGGATCCTACGAGCAGTACTTC. This translates into CASSNRDRGSYEQYF.

This clone was seen once. The V gene is TRBV6-1, the J gene TRBJ1-2, with D perhaps TRBD1 (6 bases). Germline CDR1 MNHNS, CDR2 SASEGT. The CDR3 totals 16 residues. V was cut by 0 bases and J by 1 base, with 12 bases left in between. CDR3 loop: CASSEAVMDSNYGYTF. CDR3 coding DNA: TGTGCCAGCAGTGAAGCGGTGATGGACAGTAACTATGGCTACACCTTC.

For this clone: Other DNA sequences in the sample encode the same CDR3. This chain links TRBV9 with TRBJ2-1; 10 bases agree with TRBD2. This CDR3 is built from 15 residues. Germline V gene sequence: CDR1 SGDLS, CDR2 YYNGEE. V was pared by 3 bases and J by 2 bases, with 2 bases of the junction left unmatched. The CDR3 here is CASSDTSGAYNEQFF. CDR3 bases: TGTGCCAGCAGCGATACTAGCGGGGCCTACAATGAGCAGTTCTTC. Based on the CDR3 plus reference TRBV9 and TRBJ2-1, the full variable domain is DSGVTQTPKHLITATGQRVTLRCSPRSGDLSVYWYQQSLDQGLQFLIQYYNGEERAKGNILERFSAQQFPDLHSELNLSSLELGDSALYFCASSDTSGAYNEQFFGPGTRLTVL.

The chain carries TRBV19 and TRBJ1-3; no clear D. V was trimmed by 7 bases and J by 4 bases, leaving 26 bases between them. The CDR3 length is 18 residues. Germline V gene lookup returns CDR1 LNHDA and CDR2 SQIVND (reference sequence). Written as DNA, the CDR3 is TGTGCCAGTATCCCGTCCTGGCCTATATCGCCTCGCGGAAACACCATATATTTT. Translating it yields CASIPSWPISPRGNTIYF.

The chain links TRBV29-1 to TRBJ2-7; D is ambiguous. Germline CDR1 and CDR2: SQVTM and ANQGSEA. V lost 4 bases, J lost 2 bases, and 12 bases lay in between. CDR3 length: 13 residues. CDR3 loop: CSVGFGFPYEQYF. CDR3 bases: TGCAGCGTTGGTTTTGGGTTTCCCTACGAGCAGTACTTC.

The rearrangement joins TRBV7-9 to TRBJ2-7; 8 bases are a match to TRBD1. Per the germline V gene, CDR1 is SEHNR and CDR2 is FQNEAQ (reference sequence). After removal of 7 bases from V and 5 bases from J, the junction contained 10 bases not matched to a gene. The CDR3 runs 14 residues. CDR3 residues: CASTHTTGGHEQYF. The CDR3 DNA sequence: TGTGCCAGCACCCACACTACAGGGGGACACGAGCAGTACTTC.